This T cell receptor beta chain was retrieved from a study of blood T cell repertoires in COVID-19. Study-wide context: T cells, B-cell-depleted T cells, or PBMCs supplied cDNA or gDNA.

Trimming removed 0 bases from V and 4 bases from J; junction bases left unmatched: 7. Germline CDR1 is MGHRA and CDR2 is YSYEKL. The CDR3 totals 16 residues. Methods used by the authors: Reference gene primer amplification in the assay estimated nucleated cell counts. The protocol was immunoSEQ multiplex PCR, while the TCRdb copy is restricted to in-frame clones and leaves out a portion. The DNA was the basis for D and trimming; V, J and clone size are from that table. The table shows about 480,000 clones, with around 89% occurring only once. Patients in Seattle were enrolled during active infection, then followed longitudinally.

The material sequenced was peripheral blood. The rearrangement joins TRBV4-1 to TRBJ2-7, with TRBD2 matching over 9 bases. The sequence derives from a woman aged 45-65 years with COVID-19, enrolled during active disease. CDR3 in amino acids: CASSQDRGGVMYEQYF. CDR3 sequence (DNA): TGCGCCAGCAGCCAAGATCGCGGGGGGGTGATGTACGAGCAGTACTTC.